The 25 T cell receptor beta chains presented below share a single source sample, sequenced in a study of blood T cell repertoires in COVID-19 (dated by TCRdb to 2019 to 2021). The method behind the library was the immunoSEQ multiplex PCR assay. TCRdb limited this immuneACCESS table to in-frame rearrangements with V and J called. A share of clones is missing; checked studies link under half to unresolved V genes, and the rest is unexplained. This sample holds under 15,000 clones; 60% to 85% were observed only once. The biggest ten clones account for around 5.5% of the sample. Sequences were obtained from peripheral blood. Receptors originate from a man in his sixties with COVID-19, enrolled during active disease.

The rearrangement uses TRBV5-5 and TRBJ2-7; possibly TRBD1 for D (6 bases). Germline CDR1 reads SGHKS; CDR2 reads YYEKEE (reference sequence). The V gene lost 4 bases and the J gene lost 0 bases, with 11 bases spanning the gap. This CDR3 spans 14 amino acids. CDR3 nucleotide sequence: TGTGCCAGCAGCAGGGACACCCTCTCCTACGAGCAGTACTTC. The encoded protein is CASSRDTLSYEQYF.

The chain has TRBV30 and TRBJ1-2; perhaps TRBD1 as D (5 bases). The germline gives CDR1 GTSNPN, CDR2 SVGIG (reference sequence). V was cut by 0 bases and J by 8 bases, with 16 bases left in between. CDR3 size: 14 residues. For the CDR3, the DNA is TGTGCCTGGAGTGTAAATGCTGGGGGAGGAGGCTACACCTTC. Protein: CAWSVNAGGGGYTF.

This CDR3 is CASSLFGTSGRGNIQYF. The CDR3 coding sequence is TGTGCCAGCAGCTTATTCGGGACTAGCGGGAGAGGAAACATTCAGTACTTC. The rearrangement links TRBV13 to TRBJ2-4; 14 bases are shared with TRBD2. The CDR3 is made up of 17 amino acids. The ends lost 2 bases at V and 6 bases at J; junction bases unmatched: 6. Germline CDR1 reads PRHDT; CDR2 reads FYEKMQ (reference sequence).

This clone has only a few counts. The rearrangement uses TRBV19 and TRBJ2-5; 14 nucleotides line up with TRBD2. CDR1 is LNHDA, CDR2 SQIVND, per germline (reference sequence). The CDR3 has 18 amino acids. After removal of 5 bases from V and 2 bases from J, the junction contained 10 bases not matched to a gene. This CDR3 reads CASSGTSGGPFFQETQYF. As DNA, the CDR3 is TGTGCCAGTAGTGGGACTAGCGGGGGACCCTTCTTTCAAGAGACCCAGTACTTC.

The chain uses TRBV2 and TRBJ2-2; D not certain. CDR3 length: 13 residues. In germline, CDR1 is SNHLY, CDR2 FYNNEI. The ends were cut back, 11 bases at V and 7 bases at J, with 17 bases in the middle. CDR3 loop: CAARLGEDGELFF. CDR3 in DNA: TGTGCCGCAAGACTGGGTGAGGACGGGGAGCTGTTTTTT.

J is TRBJ1-3 and V is TRBV28, with D possibly matching TRBD1 (5 bases). The CDR3 runs 17 residues. Trimming cost V 5 bases and J 0 bases, with 17 bases left between them. Looked up from germline, CDR1 is MDHEN and CDR2 is SYDVKM. The CDR3 is CASSPSPDMFSGNTIYF. In nucleotides, the CDR3 is TGTGCCAGCAGTCCGTCCCCGGACATGTTCTCTGGAAACACCATATATTTT.

The gene calls are TRBV5-4 and TRBJ2-7; 7 bases map to TRBD1. The CDR3 covers 13 residues. Germline V lookup: CDR1 SGHNT, CDR2 YYREEE (reference sequence). V was clipped by 0 bases and J by 3 bases; unmatched bases: 0. The CDR3 DNA reads as TGTGCCAGCAGCTTGGACAGGGGCTACGAGCAGTACGTC. This encodes CASSLDRGYEQYV.

This clone turned up a few times. The rearrangement uses TRBV2 and TRBJ1-5; D remains ambiguous. There are 13 residues in the CDR3. Germline CDR1 SNHLY, CDR2 FYNNEI. With 6 bases removed from V and 4 bases from J, the gap between germline ends came to 10 bases. CDR3 sequence (DNA): TGTGCCAGCAGCCCCGGTCCTAATCAGCCCCAGCATTTT. The encoded protein is CASSPGPNQPQHF.

The chain links TRBV7-9 to TRBJ2-2; D may be TRBD2 (6 bases). V was shortened by 5 bases and J by 4 bases, with 11 bases between the two germline ends. CDR1 SEHNR and CDR2 FQNEAQ come from the germline V gene (reference sequence). The CDR3 length is 14 residues. This CDR3 is CASSAAGGTGELFF. CDR3 nucleotide sequence: TGTGCCAGCAGCGCAGCCGGGGGCACCGGGGAGCTGTTTTTT.

This clone has a single count. This sequence joins TRBV10-3 and TRBJ1-1; 10 bases line up with TRBD1. This CDR3 is 13 amino acids long. Germline CDR1 ENHRY, CDR2 SYGVKD. Trimming removed 5 bases from V and 8 bases from J; junction bases left unmatched: 5. CDR3 loop: CAISPGTGVEAFF. CDR3 coding DNA: TGTGCCATCAGTCCCGGGACAGGGGTCGAAGCTTTCTTT.

This clone was found a few times. The chain recombines TRBV19 with TRBJ2-7; D not resolved. CDR3 length: 11 residues. CDR1 is LNHDA and CDR2 is SQIVND in the germline V gene (reference sequence). V lost 3 bases to trimming and J lost 5 bases, with 5 bases between them. The CDR3 loop reads CASSIQNEQYF. The CDR3 DNA reads as TGTGCCAGTAGTATCCAGAACGAGCAGTACTTC.

The gene calls are TRBV7-9 and TRBJ2-7; 8 bases align to TRBD1. The CDR3 contains 16 residues. Germline loops: CDR1 SEHNR, CDR2 FQNEAQ (reference sequence). Trimming removed 3 bases from V and 2 bases from J; junction bases left unmatched: 9. This CDR3 is CASSFATDRATYEQYF. The CDR3 DNA reads as TGTGCCAGCAGCTTTGCAACGGACAGGGCAACCTACGAGCAGTACTTC.

The V gene is TRBV23-1, the J gene TRBJ2-1, with 12 bases that match TRBD2. TRBV23-1 is designated an ORF whose function remains uncertain. V was clipped by 0 bases and J by 2 bases; unmatched bases: 14. The CDR3 contains 21 residues. The CDR3 region has the DNA TGCGCCAGCAGTCAATCGGGAACTACTAGCGGGGGGACGAGAGCCTACAATGAGCAGTTCTTC. This sequence encodes CASSQSGTTSGGTRAYNEQFF.

This chain joins TRBV7-9 and TRBJ2-3; 7 bases fit TRBD1. The CDR3 length is 17 residues. Germline values: CDR1 SEHNR, CDR2 FQNEAQ (reference sequence). J was trimmed by 4 bases and V by 3 bases; bases with no gene match: 13. The CDR3 loop reads CASSFPKDRPGADTQYF. Written as DNA, the CDR3 is TGTGCCAGCAGCTTCCCGAAGGACAGGCCCGGCGCAGATACGCAGTATTTT.

The rearrangement links TRBV11-2 to TRBJ1-2, with 9 bases aligning to TRBD1. The CDR3 totals 14 residues. Germline values: CDR1 SGHAT, CDR2 FQNNGV. J lost 4 bases, V lost 6 bases, and 6 bases had no gene match. CDR3 sequence reads: CASSRPGQGYGYTF. For the CDR3, the DNA is TGTGCCAGCAGTAGGCCGGGACAGGGCTATGGCTACACCTTC.

The table lists this clone with a count of one. This chain connects TRBV29-1 to TRBJ2-3; weak D call: TRBD1 (5 bases). CDR3 length: 15 amino acids. Trimming stripped 3 bases from V and 0 bases from J, with 13 bases between. CDR1 is SQVTM and CDR2 is ANQGSEA in the germline V gene. The CDR3 loop reads CSVDKSGSSTDTQYF. In DNA form, the CDR3 reads TGCAGCGTTGATAAATCAGGGTCTAGCACAGATACGCAGTATTTT.

V and J are TRBV11-2 and TRBJ2-7; 12 nucleotides match TRBD2. The CDR3 extends over 17 amino acids. The germline CDR1 and CDR2 sequences are SGHAT and FQNNGV. V was pared by 4 bases and J by 5 bases, with 12 bases of the junction left unmatched. CDR3 loop: CASSYLTSGGHRDEQYF. Here the CDR3 DNA reads TGTGCCAGCAGCTATCTGACTAGCGGGGGCCATAGGGACGAGCAGTACTTC. Supplemented by reference TRBV11-2 and TRBJ2-7, the full variable domain reads EAGVAQSPRYKIIEKRQSVAFWCNPISGHATLYWYQQILGQGPKLLIQFQNNGVVDDSQLPKDRFSAERLKGVDSTLKIQPAKLEDSAVYLCASSYLTSGGHRDEQYFGPGTRLTVT.

The gene calls are TRBV2 and TRBJ2-7; TRBD1 matches at 8 bases. This CDR3 has 14 residues. With 9 bases clipped from V and 2 bases from J, the junction kept 9 bases outside the gene matches. Germline-derived CDR1 and CDR2 are SNHLY and FYNNEI. The CDR3 loop reads CARGTGRFTYEQYF. The CDR3 nucleotides read TGTGCCAGGGGGACAGGAAGGTTCACCTACGAGCAGTACTTC. Based on the CDR3 plus reference TRBV2 and TRBJ2-7, the full variable domain is EPEVTQTPSHQVTQMGQEVILRCVPISNHLYFYWYRQILGQKVEFLVSFYNNEISEKSEIFDDQFSVERPDGSNFTLKIRSTKLEDSAMYFCARGTGRFTYEQYFGPGTRLTVT.

This clone showed up just a few times. This rearrangement joins TRBV27 to TRBJ2-7; D perhaps matches TRBD2 (5 bases). The V end lost 5 bases, the J end lost 7 bases, and 18 bases lay between the germline ends. This CDR3 is built from 14 residues. CDR1 is MNHEY and CDR2 is SMNVEV in the germline V gene (reference sequence). The CDR3 nucleotides are TGTGCCAGCAGTCCCGACTATCGGGGTGGGGAGCAGTACTTC. Translated, it gives CASSPDYRGGEQYF.

The chain uses TRBV27 and TRBJ2-1, with TRBD2 matching 9 bases. The CDR3 sequence is 17 residues long. The V segment lost 2 bases and the J segment 7 bases; nucleotides outside the gene matches: 12. Germline V CDR1 and CDR2: MNHEY, SMNVEV (reference sequence). The CDR3 protein is CASSLVSGGIHGNEQFF. The CDR3 bases are TGTGCCAGCAGTTTAGTTAGCGGGGGAATCCATGGGAATGAGCAGTTCTTC.

This clone was observed a single time. V is TRBV7-2 and J is TRBJ2-7; TRBD2 is a possible D gene (7 bases). The V gene lost 0 bases and the J gene lost 4 bases, with 10 bases spanning the gap. The germline CDR1 and CDR2 sequences are SGHTA and FQGNSA. This CDR3 has 14 amino acids. CDR3 amino acids: CASSLARGGYEQYF. The CDR3 coding sequence is TGTGCCAGCAGCTTAGCGAGGGGGGGATACGAGCAGTACTTC.

This clone was picked up a small number of times. The chain has TRBV4-1 and TRBJ1-5; D call uncertain. V gave up 4 bases and J gave up 0 bases, with 19 bases separating them. This CDR3 is 18 amino acids long. The V gene's germline CDR1 is MGHRA and CDR2 YSYEKL. The CDR3, as DNA: TGCGCCAGCAGCCCCTTACCGTGGAGGGAGGTTAGCAATCAGCCCCAGCATTTT. Protein product: CASSPLPWREVSNQPQHF.

The chain combines TRBV7-9 with TRBJ1-2; D ambiguous. CDR3 length: 13 residues. From germline, CDR1 is SEHNR and CDR2 FQNEAQ (reference sequence). Trimming took 4 bases from V and 8 from J, leaving 14 bases between them. CDR3 sequence (DNA): TGTGCCAGCAGCTCGGGAGGCCCCGGGGGCTACACCTTC. Amino acids: CASSSGGPGGYTF. Based on the CDR3 plus reference TRBV7-9 and TRBJ1-2, the full variable domain is DTGVSQNPRHKITKRGQNVTFRCDPISEHNRLYWYRQTLGQGPEFLTYFQNEAQLEKSRLLSDRFSAERPKGSFSTLEIQRTEQGDSAMYLCASSSGGPGGYTFGSGTRLTVV.

This chain connects TRBV5-1 to TRBJ1-1; 9 bases match TRBD1. Germline CDR1 is SGHRS and CDR2 is YFSETQ. CDR3 length: 12 amino acids. Losses at the gene ends were 4 bases for V and 11 bases for J; bases not matched to a gene: 6. The CDR3 sequence: CASSSGTGMAFF. CDR3 coding DNA: TGCGCCAGCAGCAGCGGGACAGGGATGGCTTTCTTT.

The chain carries TRBV7-9 and TRBJ2-1; 10 nucleotides match TRBD1. Germline CDR1 is SEHNR and CDR2 is FQNEAQ (reference sequence). V lost 2 bases and J lost 6; bases outside the gene matches: 7. The length of the CDR3 is 16 residues. CDR3 nucleotide sequence: TGTGCCAGCAGCTTAATAGGGACAGGGGCGGCCAATGAGCAGTTCTTC. Translation gives CASSLIGTGAANEQFF.